This entry lists 5 T cell receptor beta chains sequenced from one sample in a study of naive and memory T cell subsets. Their target antigens are unknown. Study-wide findings and caveats: Naive repertoires, especially CD8, held a few larger clonotypes, possibly memory cells re-expressing CD45RA.

Both TRBC1 and TRBC2 were covered by a beta constant-region primer of two equimolar oligonucleotides. Ligated cDNA was amplified by four rounds of PCR with nested alpha and beta constant-region primers and SP2. TCRdb reprocessed the UMI-ligation and nested PCR reads via MiXCR and lists one record per CDR3 protein. The table has 150,000 or so distinct CDR3 sequences, roughly 22% seen once. The specimen sequenced was naive CD4+ T cells from blood. Source of these receptors: a human donor in good health.

The sample holds a few counts of this clonotype. V gene TRBV15 combines with J gene TRBJ2-7; D ambiguous. The CDR3 is made up of 15 amino acids. CDR1 is LNHNV and CDR2 is YYDKDF in the germline V gene (reference sequence). Trimming shortened V by 0 bases and J by 2 bases, and 11 bases separated the two germline ends. CDR3 bases: TGTGCCACCAGCAGAGATCGGGCTTTAACCTACGAGCAGTACTTC. Translated: CATSRDRALTYEQYF.

This clonotype was seen more than once but under ten times. V usage is TRBV7-9 and J usage is TRBJ2-3; D tentatively reads TRBD1 or TRBD2 (5 bases each). V lost 5 bases to trimming and J lost 6 bases, with 9 bases between them. Per the germline V gene, CDR1 is SEHNR and CDR2 is FQNEAQ (reference sequence). CDR3 size: 12 residues. The CDR3 loop is CASSARGDTQYF. CDR3 bases: TGTGCCAGCAGCGCGAGGGGCGATACGCAGTATTTT.

The chain combines TRBV11-3 with TRBJ1-4; D remains unclear. The CDR3 extends over 15 amino acids. CDR1 is SGHNT and CDR2 is YENEEA in the germline V gene. V was pared by 5 bases and J by 7 bases, with 17 bases between. The CDR3 spells CASSIRTAAREKLFF. Written as DNA, the CDR3 is TGTGCCAGCAGCATAAGGACGGCCGCACGTGAAAAACTGTTTTTT.

The chain recombines TRBV7-2 with TRBJ2-5; possible D gene TRBD2, 5 bases. CDR1 is SGHTA, CDR2 FQGNSA, per germline. V lost 6 bases to trimming and J lost 5 bases, with 16 bases between them. This CDR3 has 14 amino acids. The CDR3 DNA reads as TGTGCCAGCAGTCAAAGGGTCGGGATCGAGACCCAGTACTTC. Encoded protein: CASSQRVGIETQYF. Supplemented by reference TRBV7-2 and TRBJ2-5, the full variable domain reads GAGVSQSPSNKVTEKGKDVELRCDPISGHTALYWYRQSLGQGLEFLIYFQGNSAPDKSGLPSDRFSAERTGGSVSTLTIQRTQQEDSAVYLCASSQRVGIETQYFGPGTRLLVL.

This clonotype was recorded many times. The chain couples TRBV9 to TRBJ2-4, with 14 bases identical to TRBD2. V was pared by 5 bases and J by 3 bases, with 13 bases of the junction left unmatched. From germline, CDR1 is SGDLS and CDR2 YYNGEE. The CDR3 runs to 19 residues. In nucleotides, the CDR3 is TGTGCCAGCAGTGCAACCCCGGGACTAGCGGGAGCGGGCAAAAACATTCAGTACTTC. Its translation: CASSATPGLAGAGKNIQYF. The variable domain in full, with the rest retrieved from reference TRBV9 and TRBJ2-4, is DSGVTQTPKHLITATGQRVTLRCSPRSGDLSVYWYQQSLDQGLQFLIQYYNGEERAKGNILERFSAQQFPDLHSELNLSSLELGDSALYFCASSATPGLAGAGKNIQYFGAGTRLSVL.